Listed below are T cell receptor beta chains from one sample, sequenced in a study of T cell responses to AZD1222 COVID-19 vaccine. The table came from immunoSEQ multiplex PCR; TCRdb's copy has only in-frame clones and leaves some out. The sample has some 130,000 clones; around 93% are singletons. Sequences were derived from peripheral blood, sampled on day 0 of AZD1222 vaccination. Receptors were obtained from an adult in good health. Both conserved end residues are part of each CDR3. D genes are given only for firm matches. Only part of the rows carry a size: once, few, many, or a class if the clone is expanded.

>-|-|TRBV11-3|TRBJ2-1
TGTGCCAGCAGCCTTTGGGGCTCCTACAATGAGCAGTTCTTC
CASSLWGSYNEQFF
>-|-|TRBV28|TRBJ2-1
TGTGCCAGCAAGGGGGGGCAAAGCGCCACCTTAATCAACAATGAGCAGTTCTTC
CASKGGQSATLINNEQFF
>-|-|TRBV20-1|TRBJ2-3
TGCAGTGCTAGAGCCTTGCGGCTGCAGTATTTT
CSARALRLQYF
>-|TRBD1|TRBV5-1|TRBJ2-7
TGCGCCAGCAGCTTGCCCCGGGACAGCCCAACCAGGCGCTCCTACGAGCAGTACTTC
CASSLPRDSPTRRSYEQYF
>-|-|TRBV2|TRBJ2-1
TGTGCCAGCAGTGAAGGTCATGAGCAGTTCTTC
CASSEGHEQFF
>few|-|TRBV5-6|TRBJ1-2
TGTGCCAGCAGCTTGGTAGCCATGGGCTATGGCTACACCTTC
CASSLVAMGYGYTF
>-|-|TRBV11-2|TRBJ2-4
TGTGCCAGCAGCTTAGAGGGGGGGCATCAGTACTTC
CASSLEGGHQYF
>-|-|TRBV10-1|TRBJ2-2
TGCGCCAGCAGTGAAGGCGGGGAGCTGTTTTTT
CASSEGGELFF
>large|-|TRBV27|TRBJ1-4
TGTGCCAGCACCTACGCTGGAGGGCCAGGCACTAGCAAACTGTTTTTT
CASTYAGGPGTSKLFF
>-|-|TRBV7-9|TRBJ2-5
TGTGCCAGCAGCCCGCCGGACTTACAAGAGACCCAGTACTTC
CASSPPDLQETQYF
>-|TRBD1|TRBV5-5|TRBJ2-7
TGTGCCAGCAGCACACCCGGGACAGGGTCCTACGAGCAGTACTTC
CASSTPGTGSYEQYF
>-|TRBD1|TRBV5-4|TRBJ1-1
TGTGCCAGCAGCTTGGGACAGGGGTTGAGTACTGAAGCTTTCTTT
CASSLGQGLSTEAFF
>-|-|TRBV28|TRBJ1-1
TGTGCCAGCAGTATTCCGGGCGAATCTGAAGCTTTCTTT
CASSIPGESEAFF
>-|-|TRBV15|TRBJ2-3
TGTGCCACCAGCAGAGATCTCTCATCCGATACGCAGTATTTT
CATSRDLSSDTQYF
>-|-|TRBV6-1|TRBJ1-5
TGTGCCAGCAGTGAAGCGGGAGGGTATAGCAATCAGCCCCAGCATTTT
CASSEAGGYSNQPQHF
>-|TRBD1|TRBV7-9|TRBJ1-6
TGTGCCAGCAGCGTCGACAGGGGAGGTGGGTCACCCCTCCACTTT
CASSVDRGGGSPLHF
>-|TRBD2|TRBV5-1|TRBJ2-3
TGCGCCAGCAGCTCCATTGGGACTAGCGGGAGGGCCGATACGCAGTATTTT
CASSSIGTSGRADTQYF
>-|-|TRBV7-8|TRBJ1-1
TGTGCCAGCAGCTCACGGGGCTGGGGGCCCGAAAACACTGAAGCTTTCTTT
CASSSRGWGPENTEAFF
>-|TRBD1|TRBV28|TRBJ1-4
TGTGCCAGCAACACCGCACGGACAGGAAGTGAAAAACTGTTTTTT
CASNTARTGSEKLFF
>-|-|TRBV6-5|TRBJ1-6
TGTGCCAGCAGGGTGTTTGGGGGGGATTCACCCCTCCACTTT
CASRVFGGDSPLHF
>few|TRBD2|TRBV4-1|TRBJ2-3
TGCGCCAGCAGCCCACGTAGCGGGGGGCAGAGCACAGATACGCAGTATTTT
CASSPRSGGQSTDTQYF
>-|-|TRBV6-5|TRBJ2-1
TGTGCCAGCAGCCAAGATGGGGGCAGGATCAATGAGCAGTTCTTC
CASSQDGGRINEQFF
>-|-|TRBV6-5|TRBJ2-7
TGTGCCAGCAGGTACCGGAGAGGGACATATTACGAGCAGTACTTC
CASRYRRGTYYEQYF
>few|TRBD1|TRBV5-1|TRBJ1-5
TGCGCCAGCAGCCCCGGGACAGGGGATCAGCCCCAGCATTTT
CASSPGTGDQPQHF
>-|-|TRBV12-3/TRBV12-4|TRBJ1-5
TGTGCCAGCAGCGACAGGTCCACTCAGCCCCAGCATTTT
CASSDRSTQPQHF
>-|-|TRBV6-5|TRBJ2-7
TGTGCCAGCGGGAGGGGGCAGCGATACGAGCAGTACTTC
CASGRGQRYEQYF
>-|TRBD2|TRBV12-3/TRBV12-4|TRBJ2-1
TGTGCCAGCTCCTGGACTAGGGACAATGAGCAGTTCTTC
CASSWTRDNEQFF